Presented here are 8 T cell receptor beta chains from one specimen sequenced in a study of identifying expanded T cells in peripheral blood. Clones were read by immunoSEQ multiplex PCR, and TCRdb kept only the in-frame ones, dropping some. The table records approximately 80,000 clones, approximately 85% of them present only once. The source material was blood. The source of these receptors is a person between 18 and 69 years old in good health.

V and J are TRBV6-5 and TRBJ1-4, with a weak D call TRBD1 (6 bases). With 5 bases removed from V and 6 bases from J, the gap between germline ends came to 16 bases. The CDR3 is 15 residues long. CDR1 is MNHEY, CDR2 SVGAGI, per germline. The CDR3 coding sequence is TGTGCCAGCAGTAACCCGGGACAAACCCATGAAAAACTGTTTTTT. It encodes CASSNPGQTHEKLFF.

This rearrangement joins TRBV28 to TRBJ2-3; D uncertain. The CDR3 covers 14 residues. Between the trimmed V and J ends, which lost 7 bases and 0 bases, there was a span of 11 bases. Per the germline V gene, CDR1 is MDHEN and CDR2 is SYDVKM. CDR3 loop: CASKGGRSTDTQYF. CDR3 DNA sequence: TGTGCCAGCAAAGGCGGTAGAAGCACAGATACGCAGTATTTT.

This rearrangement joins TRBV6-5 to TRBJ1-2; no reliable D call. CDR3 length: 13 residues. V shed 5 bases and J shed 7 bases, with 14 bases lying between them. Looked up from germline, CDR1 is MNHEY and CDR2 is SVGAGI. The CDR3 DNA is TGTGCCAGCAGTCCCGCCCAATGGGGTGGCTACACCTTC. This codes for CASSPAQWGGYTF.

CDR3 amino acids: CASSPLGGQETQYF. The CDR3 DNA is TGTGCCAGCAGCCCCTTGGGGGGCCAAGAGACCCAGTACTTC. The chain couples TRBV7-3 to TRBJ2-5; D perhaps matches TRBD2 (6 bases). With 5 bases removed from V and 1 base from J, the gap between germline ends came to 11 bases. Germline values: CDR1 SGHTA, CDR2 FQGTGA. The length of the CDR3 is 14 residues.

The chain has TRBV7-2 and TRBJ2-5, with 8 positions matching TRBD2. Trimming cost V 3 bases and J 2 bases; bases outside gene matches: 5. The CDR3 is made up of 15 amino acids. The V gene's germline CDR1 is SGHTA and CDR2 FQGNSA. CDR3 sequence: CASSLTSDRQETQYF. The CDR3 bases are TGTGCCAGCAGCTTGACTAGCGACAGACAAGAGACCCAGTACTTC.

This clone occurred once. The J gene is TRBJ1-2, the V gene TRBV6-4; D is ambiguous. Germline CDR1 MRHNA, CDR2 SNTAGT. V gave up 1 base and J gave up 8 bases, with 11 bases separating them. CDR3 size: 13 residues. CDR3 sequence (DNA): TGTGCCAGCAGTGACTGGGAATCGGGCGGCTACACCTTC. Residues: CASSDWESGGYTF.

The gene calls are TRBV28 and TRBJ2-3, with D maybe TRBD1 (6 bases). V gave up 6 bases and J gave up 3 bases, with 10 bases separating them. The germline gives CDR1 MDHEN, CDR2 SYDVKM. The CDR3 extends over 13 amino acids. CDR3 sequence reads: CASRSTGTDTQYF. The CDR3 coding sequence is TGTGCCAGCAGGTCTACAGGGACAGATACGCAGTATTTT.

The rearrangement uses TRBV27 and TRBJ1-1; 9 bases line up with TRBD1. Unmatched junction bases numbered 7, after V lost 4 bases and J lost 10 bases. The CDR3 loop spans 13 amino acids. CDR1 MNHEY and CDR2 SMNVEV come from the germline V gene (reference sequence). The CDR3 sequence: CASSSGQGWRAFF. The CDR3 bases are TGTGCCAGCAGTTCCGGACAGGGGTGGAGAGCTTTCTTT.